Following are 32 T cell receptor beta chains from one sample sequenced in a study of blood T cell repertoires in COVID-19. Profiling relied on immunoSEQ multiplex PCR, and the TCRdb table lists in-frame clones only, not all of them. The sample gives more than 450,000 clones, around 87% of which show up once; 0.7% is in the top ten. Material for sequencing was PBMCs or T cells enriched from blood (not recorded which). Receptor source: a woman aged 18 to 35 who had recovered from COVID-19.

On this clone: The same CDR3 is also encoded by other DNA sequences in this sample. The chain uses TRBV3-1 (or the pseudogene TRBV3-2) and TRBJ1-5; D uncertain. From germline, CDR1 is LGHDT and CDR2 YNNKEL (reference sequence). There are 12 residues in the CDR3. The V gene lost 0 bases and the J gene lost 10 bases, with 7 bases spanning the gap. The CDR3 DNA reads TGTGCCAGCAGCCAAGATCGGGGACCCCAGCATTTT. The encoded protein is CASSQDRGPQHF.

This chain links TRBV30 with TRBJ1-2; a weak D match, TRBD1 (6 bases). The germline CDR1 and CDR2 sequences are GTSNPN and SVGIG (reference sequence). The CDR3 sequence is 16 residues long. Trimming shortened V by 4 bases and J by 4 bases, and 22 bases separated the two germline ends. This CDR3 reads CAWTDRTVPEAYGYTF. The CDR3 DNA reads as TGTGCCTGGACCGATCGGACAGTGCCCGAGGCCTATGGCTACACCTTC.

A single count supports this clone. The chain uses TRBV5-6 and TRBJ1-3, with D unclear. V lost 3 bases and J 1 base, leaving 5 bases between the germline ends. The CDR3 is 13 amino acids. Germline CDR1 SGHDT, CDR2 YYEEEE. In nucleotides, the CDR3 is TGTGCCAGCAGCTCCCTTTCTGGAAACACCATATATTTT. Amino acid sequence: CASSSLSGNTIYF.

The chain's CDR3 is CASLRLNEQFF. Here the CDR3 DNA reads TGTGCCAGCTTGCGGCTCAATGAGCAGTTCTTC. The rearrangement uses TRBV6-5 and TRBJ2-1; D is unclear. The V end was cut by 8 bases, the J end by 6 bases, with 8 bases between. The CDR3 length is 11 residues. The V gene's germline CDR1 is MNHEY and CDR2 SVGAGI.

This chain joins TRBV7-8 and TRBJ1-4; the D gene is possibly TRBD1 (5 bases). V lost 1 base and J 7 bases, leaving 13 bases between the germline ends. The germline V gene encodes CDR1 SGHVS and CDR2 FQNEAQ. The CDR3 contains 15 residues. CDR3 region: CASSLDAGGLEKLFF. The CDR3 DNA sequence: TGTGCCAGCAGCTTAGACGCCGGGGGACTTGAAAAACTGTTTTTT. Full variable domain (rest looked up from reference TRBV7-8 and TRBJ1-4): GAGVSQSPRYKVAKRGQDVALRCDPISGHVSLFWYQQALGQGPEFLTYFQNEAQLDKSGLPSDRFFAERPEGSVSTLKIQRTQQEDSAVYLCASSLDAGGLEKLFFGSGTQLSVL.

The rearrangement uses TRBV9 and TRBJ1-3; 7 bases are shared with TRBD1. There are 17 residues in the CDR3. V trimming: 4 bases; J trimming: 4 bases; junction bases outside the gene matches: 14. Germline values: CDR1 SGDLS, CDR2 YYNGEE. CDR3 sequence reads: CASSPDPTGLEGNTIYF. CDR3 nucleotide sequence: TGTGCCAGCAGCCCCGACCCGACAGGGCTGGAAGGAAACACCATATATTTT.

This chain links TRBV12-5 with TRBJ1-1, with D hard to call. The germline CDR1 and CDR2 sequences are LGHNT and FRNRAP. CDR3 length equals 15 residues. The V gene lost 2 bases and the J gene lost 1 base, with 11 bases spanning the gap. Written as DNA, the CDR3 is TGTGCTAGTGGTTTGAGTCTGGCGGAGAACACTGAAGCTTTCTTT. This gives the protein CASGLSLAENTEAFF.

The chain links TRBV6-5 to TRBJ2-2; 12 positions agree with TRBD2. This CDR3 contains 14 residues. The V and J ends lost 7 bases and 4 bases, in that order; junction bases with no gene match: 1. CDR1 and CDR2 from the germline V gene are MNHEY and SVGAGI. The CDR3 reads CASKTSGGTGELFF. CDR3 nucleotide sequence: TGTGCCAGCAAGACTAGCGGGGGCACCGGGGAGCTGTTTTTT.

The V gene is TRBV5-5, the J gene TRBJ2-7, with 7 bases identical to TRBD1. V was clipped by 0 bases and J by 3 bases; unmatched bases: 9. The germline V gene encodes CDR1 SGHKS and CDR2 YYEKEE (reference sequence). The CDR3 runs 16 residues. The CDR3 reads CASSLDAVGTVYEQYF. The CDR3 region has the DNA TGTGCCAGCAGCTTGGACGCTGTGGGGACAGTCTACGAGCAGTACTTC.

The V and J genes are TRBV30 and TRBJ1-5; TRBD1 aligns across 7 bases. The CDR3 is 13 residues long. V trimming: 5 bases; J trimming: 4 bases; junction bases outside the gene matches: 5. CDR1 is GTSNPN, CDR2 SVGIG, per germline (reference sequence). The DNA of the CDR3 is TGTGCCTGGGCCGAGACAGGGAATCAGCCCCAGCATTTT. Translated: CAWAETGNQPQHF.

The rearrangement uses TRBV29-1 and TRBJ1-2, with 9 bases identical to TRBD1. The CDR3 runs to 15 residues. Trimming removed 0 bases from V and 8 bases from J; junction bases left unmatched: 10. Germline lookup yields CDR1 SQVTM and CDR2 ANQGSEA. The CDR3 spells CSVEDFFGTGNGYTF. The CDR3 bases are TGCAGCGTTGAAGATTTCTTCGGGACAGGGAACGGCTACACCTTC.

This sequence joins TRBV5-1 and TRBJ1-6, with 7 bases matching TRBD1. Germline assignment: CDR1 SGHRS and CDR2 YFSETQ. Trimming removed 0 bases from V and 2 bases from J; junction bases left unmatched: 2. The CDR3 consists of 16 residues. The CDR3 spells CASSLGTGTYNSPLHF. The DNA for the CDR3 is TGCGCCAGCAGCTTGGGGACAGGCACCTATAATTCACCCCTCCACTTT.

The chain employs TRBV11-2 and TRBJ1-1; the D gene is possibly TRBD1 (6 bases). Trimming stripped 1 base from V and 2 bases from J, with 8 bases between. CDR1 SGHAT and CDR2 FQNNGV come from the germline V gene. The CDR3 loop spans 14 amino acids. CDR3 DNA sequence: TGTGCCAGCAGCTTAGTGGGACAAAACACTGAAGCTTTCTTT. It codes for CASSLVGQNTEAFF.

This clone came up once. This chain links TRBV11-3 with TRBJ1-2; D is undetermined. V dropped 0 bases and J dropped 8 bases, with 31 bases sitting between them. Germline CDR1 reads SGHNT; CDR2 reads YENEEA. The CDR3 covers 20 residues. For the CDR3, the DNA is TGTGCCAGCAGCTTAGAAAGGTCCCGTACGGCCGGAGGACGGCCCTCGGGCTACACCTTC. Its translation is CASSLERSRTAGGRPSGYTF.

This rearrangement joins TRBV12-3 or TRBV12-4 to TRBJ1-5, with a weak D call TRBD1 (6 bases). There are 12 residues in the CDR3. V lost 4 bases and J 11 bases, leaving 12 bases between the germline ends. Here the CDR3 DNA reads TGTGCCAGCAGTTCCGGGACATCAGCCCAGCATTTT. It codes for CASSSGTSAQHF.

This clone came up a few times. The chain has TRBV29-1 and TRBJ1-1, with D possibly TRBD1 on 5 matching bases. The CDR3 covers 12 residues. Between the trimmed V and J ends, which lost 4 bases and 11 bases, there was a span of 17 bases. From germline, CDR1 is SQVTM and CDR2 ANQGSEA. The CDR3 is CSVVVAGNIAFF. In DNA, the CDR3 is TGCAGCGTTGTCGTCGCAGGGAATATTGCTTTCTTT.

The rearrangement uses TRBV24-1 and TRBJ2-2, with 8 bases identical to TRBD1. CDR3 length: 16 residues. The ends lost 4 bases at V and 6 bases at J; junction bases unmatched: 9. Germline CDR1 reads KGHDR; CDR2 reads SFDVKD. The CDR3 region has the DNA TGTGCCACCAGTGACCCCGGACAGGGAGAGGCCGGGGAGCTGTTTTTT. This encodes CATSDPGQGEAGELFF.

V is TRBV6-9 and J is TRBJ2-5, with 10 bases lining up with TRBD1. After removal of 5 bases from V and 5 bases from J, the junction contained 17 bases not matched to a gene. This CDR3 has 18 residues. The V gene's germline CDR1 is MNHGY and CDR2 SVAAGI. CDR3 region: CASSRNHVRDRGLETQYF. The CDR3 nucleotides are TGTGCCAGCAGTCGTAATCATGTGAGGGACAGGGGTTTGGAGACCCAGTACTTC.

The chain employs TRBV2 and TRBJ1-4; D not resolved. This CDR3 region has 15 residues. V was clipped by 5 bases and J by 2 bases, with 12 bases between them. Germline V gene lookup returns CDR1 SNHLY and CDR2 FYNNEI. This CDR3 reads CASSLMDLTNEKLFF. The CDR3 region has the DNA TGTGCCAGCAGTTTAATGGACTTGACTAATGAAAAACTGTTTTTT. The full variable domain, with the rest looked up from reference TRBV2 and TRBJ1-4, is EPEVTQTPSHQVTQMGQEVILRCVPISNHLYFYWYRQILGQKVEFLVSFYNNEISEKSEIFDDQFSVERPDGSNFTLKIRSTKLEDSAMYFCASSLMDLTNEKLFFGSGTQLSVL.

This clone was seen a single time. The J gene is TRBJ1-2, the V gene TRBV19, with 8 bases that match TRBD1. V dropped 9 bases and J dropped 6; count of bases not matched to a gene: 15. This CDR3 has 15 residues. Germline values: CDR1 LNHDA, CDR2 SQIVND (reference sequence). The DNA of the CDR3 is TGTGCCAGCGATGACAGGGGAAGGAAGGCTAATGGCTACACCTTC. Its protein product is CASDDRGRKANGYTF.

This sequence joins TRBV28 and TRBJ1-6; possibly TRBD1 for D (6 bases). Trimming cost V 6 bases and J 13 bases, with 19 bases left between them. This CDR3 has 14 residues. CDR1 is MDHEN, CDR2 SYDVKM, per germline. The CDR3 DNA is TGTGCCAGCAGAGCCGGACAGCCCTCGGATCCCCTCCACTTT. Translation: CASRAGQPSDPLHF. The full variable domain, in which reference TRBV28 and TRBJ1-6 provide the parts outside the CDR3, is DVKVTQSSRYLVKRTGEKVFLECVQDMDHENMFWYRQDPGLGLRLIYFSYDVKMKEKGDIPEGYSVSREKKERFSLILESASTNQTSMYLCASRAGQPSDPLHFGNGTRLTVT.

CDR3 region: CASSSRQGSNYGYTF. In nucleotides, the CDR3 is TGTGCCAGCAGCTCCCGACAGGGTTCTAACTATGGCTACACCTTC. The V and J genes are TRBV7-8 and TRBJ1-2, with 7 bases identical to TRBD1. The V segment lost 4 bases and the J segment 0 bases; nucleotides outside the gene matches: 5. In germline, CDR1 is SGHVS, CDR2 FQNEAQ. CDR3 length equals 15 residues.

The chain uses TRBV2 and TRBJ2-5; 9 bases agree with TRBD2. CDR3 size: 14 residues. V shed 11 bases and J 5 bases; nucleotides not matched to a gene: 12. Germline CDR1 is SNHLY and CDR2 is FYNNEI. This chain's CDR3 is CAVTPAGGGETQYF. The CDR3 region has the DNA TGTGCCGTGACCCCAGCGGGGGGAGGGGAGACCCAGTACTTC.

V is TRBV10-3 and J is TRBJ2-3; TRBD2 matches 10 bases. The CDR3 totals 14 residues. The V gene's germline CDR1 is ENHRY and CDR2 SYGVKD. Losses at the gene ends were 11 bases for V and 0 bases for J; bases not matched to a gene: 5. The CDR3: CAAALAGSTDTQYF. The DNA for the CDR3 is TGTGCCGCAGCACTAGCGGGGAGCACAGATACGCAGTATTTT.

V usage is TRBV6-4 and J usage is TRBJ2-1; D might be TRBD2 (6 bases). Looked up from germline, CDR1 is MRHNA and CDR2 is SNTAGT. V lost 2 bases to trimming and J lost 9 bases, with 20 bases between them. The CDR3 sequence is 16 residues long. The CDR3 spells CASSDPGFWRGSEQFF. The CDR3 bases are TGTGCCAGCAGTGACCCCGGTTTTTGGCGGGGATCTGAGCAGTTCTTC.

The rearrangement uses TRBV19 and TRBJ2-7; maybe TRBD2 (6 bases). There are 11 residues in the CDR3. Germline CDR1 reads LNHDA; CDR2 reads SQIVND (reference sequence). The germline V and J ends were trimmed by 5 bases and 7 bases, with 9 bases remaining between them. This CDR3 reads CASSPGVEQYF. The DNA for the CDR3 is TGTGCCAGTAGTCCGGGGGTTGAGCAGTACTTC.

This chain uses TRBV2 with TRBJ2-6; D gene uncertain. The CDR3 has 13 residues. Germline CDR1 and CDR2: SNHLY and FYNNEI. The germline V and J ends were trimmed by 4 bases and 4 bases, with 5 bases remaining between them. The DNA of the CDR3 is TGTGCCAGCAGTGCGGAGGGGGCCAACGTCCTGACTTTC. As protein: CASSAEGANVLTF.

The CDR3 loop is CASTGVGSYEQYF. The CDR3 bases are TGTGCCAGCACCGGGGTTGGGTCCTACGAGCAGTACTTC. The chain is built from TRBV6-5 and TRBJ2-7; D may be TRBD2 (5 bases). CDR1 and CDR2 from the germline V gene are MNHEY and SVGAGI. The CDR3 has 13 amino acids. Trimming removed 7 bases at V and 1 base at J, with 11 bases between.

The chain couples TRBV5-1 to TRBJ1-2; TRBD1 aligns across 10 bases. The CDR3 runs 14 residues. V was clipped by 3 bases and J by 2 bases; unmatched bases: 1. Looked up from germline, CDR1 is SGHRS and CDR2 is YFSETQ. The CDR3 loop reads CASSSTGGNYGYTF. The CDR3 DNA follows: TGCGCCAGCAGCTCGACAGGGGGCAACTATGGCTACACCTTC.

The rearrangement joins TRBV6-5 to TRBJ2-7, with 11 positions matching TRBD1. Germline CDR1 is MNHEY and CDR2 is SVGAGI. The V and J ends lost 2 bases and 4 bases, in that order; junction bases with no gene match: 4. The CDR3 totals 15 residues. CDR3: CASSYGGQGAYEQYF. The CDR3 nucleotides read TGTGCCAGCAGTTACGGCGGACAGGGGGCTTACGAGCAGTACTTC.

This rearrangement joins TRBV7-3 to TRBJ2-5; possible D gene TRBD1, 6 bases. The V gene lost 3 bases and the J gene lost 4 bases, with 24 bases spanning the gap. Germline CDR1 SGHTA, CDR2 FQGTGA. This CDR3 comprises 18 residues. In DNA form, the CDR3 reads TGTGCCAGCAGCTTGAGAGGGGGTGAACCACCATTCCGAGAGACCCAGTACTTC. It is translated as CASSLRGGEPPFRETQYF.

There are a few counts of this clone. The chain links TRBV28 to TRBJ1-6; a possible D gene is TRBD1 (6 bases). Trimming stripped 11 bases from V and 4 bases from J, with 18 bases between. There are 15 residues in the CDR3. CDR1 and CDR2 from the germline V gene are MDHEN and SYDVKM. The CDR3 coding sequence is TGTGCCGGGGGCCTCGGGACCGATTATAATTCACCCCTCCACTTT. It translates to CAGGLGTDYNSPLHF.